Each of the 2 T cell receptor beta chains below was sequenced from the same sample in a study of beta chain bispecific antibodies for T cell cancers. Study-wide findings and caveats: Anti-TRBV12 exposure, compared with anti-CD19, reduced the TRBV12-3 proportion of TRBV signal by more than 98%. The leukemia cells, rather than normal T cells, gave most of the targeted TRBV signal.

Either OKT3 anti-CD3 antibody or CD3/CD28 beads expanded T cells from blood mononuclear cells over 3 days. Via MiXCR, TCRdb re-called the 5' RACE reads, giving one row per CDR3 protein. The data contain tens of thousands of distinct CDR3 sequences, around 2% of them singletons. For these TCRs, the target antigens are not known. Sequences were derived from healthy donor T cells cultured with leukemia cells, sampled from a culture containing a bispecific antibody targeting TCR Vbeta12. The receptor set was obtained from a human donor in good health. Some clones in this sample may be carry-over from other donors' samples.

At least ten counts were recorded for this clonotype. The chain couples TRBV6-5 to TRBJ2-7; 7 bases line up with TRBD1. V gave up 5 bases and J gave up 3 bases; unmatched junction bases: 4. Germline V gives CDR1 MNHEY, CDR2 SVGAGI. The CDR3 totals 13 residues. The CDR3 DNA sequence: TGTGCCAGCAGTCAGGGACAGAACTACGAGCAGTACTTC. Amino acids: CASSQGQNYEQYF.

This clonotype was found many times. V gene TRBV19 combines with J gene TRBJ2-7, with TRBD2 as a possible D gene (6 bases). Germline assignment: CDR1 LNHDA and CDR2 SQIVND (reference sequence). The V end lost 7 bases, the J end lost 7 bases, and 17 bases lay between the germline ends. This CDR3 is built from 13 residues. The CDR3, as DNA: TGTGCCAGTACCCCGGGCCCAGCGGGTGAGCAGTACTTC. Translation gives CASTPGPAGEQYF. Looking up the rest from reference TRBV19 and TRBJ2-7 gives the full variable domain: DGGITQSPKYLFRKEGQNVTLSCEQNLNHDAMYWYRQDPGQGLRLIYYSQIVNDFQKGDIAEGYSVSREKKESFPLTVTSAQKNPTAFYLCASTPGPAGEQYFGPGTRLTVT.